This TCR delta chain originates from a study of gamma-delta chains in newborns, infants, children. This clone was seen a few times. At residue 8, the TCRdb protein departs from the DNA translation, so the protein shown here was derived from the DNA itself. TCRdb redid the clone calls on the reads with CATT. Among approximately 4,000 delta-chain clones listed, less than 2.5% were seen once. The CDR3 extends over 14 amino acids. The germline CDR1 and CDR2 sequences are GEAIGNYY and EKD. Trimming at V came to 3 bases and at J to 5 bases, leaving 4 bases not matched to a gene. This chain links TRDV2 with TRDJ2, with 8 bases aligning to TRDD3. What was sequenced was blood. This TCR derives from a child who was a newborn, infant or young child, either healthy, febrile or measles-vaccinated (not recorded which). The chain's CDR3 is CACDVLGVTAQLFF. The CDR3 region has the DNA TGTGCCTGTGACGTACTGGGGGTTACAGCACAACTCTTCTTT.